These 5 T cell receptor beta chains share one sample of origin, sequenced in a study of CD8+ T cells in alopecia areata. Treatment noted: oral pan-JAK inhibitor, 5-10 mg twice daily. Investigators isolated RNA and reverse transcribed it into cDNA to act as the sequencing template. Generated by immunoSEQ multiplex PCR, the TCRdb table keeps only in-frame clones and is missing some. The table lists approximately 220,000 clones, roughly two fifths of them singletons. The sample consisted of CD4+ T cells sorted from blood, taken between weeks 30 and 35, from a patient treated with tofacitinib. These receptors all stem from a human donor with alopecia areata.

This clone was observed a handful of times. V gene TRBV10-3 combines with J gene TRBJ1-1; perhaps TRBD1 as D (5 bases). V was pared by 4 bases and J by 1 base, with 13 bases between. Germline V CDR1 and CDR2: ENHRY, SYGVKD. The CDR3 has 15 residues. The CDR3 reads CAISALWGGNTEAFF. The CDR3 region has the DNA TGTGCCATCAGTGCCCTCTGGGGGGGGAACACTGAAGCTTTCTTT.

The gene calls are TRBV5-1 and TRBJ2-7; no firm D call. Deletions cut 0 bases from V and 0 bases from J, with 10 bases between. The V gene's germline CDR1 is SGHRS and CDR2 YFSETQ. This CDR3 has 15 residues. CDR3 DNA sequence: TGCGCCAGCAGCTTGGCGGCTATCGGCTCCTACGAGCAGTACTTC. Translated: CASSLAAIGSYEQYF.

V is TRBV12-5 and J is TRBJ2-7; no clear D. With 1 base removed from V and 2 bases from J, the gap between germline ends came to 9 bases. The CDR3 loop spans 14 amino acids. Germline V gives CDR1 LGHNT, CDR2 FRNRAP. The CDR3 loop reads CASGLGLHPYEQYF. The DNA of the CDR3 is TGTGCTAGTGGTTTGGGCCTACATCCCTACGAGCAGTACTTC.

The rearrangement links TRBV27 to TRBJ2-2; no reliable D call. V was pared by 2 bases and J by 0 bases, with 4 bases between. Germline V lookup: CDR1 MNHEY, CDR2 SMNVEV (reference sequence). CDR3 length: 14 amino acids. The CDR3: CASSLGANTGELFF. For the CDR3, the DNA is TGTGCCAGCAGTTTAGGTGCGAACACCGGGGAGCTGTTTTTT.

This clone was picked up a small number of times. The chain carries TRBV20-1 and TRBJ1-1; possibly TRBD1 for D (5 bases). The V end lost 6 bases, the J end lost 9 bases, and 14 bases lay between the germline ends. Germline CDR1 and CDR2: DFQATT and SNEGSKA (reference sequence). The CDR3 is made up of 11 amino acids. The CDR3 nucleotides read TGCAGTGCAAGGGACGGCGGTAAAGCTTTCTTT. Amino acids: CSARDGGKAFF.